Listed here are 27 T cell receptor beta chains from one sample, sequenced in a study of T cell repertoires in cytomegalovirus infection. One entry per CDR3 protein, called by TCRdb with MiXCR from the reads. The sample records some 300,000 distinct CDR3 sequences, about 8.8% being singletons. Sequencing used PBMCs. These receptor sequences come from a human donor in good health (CMV status not recorded). Some clones in this sample may be carry-over from other donors' samples.

In the case of this clonotype: A much larger clonotype is one base distant, so this may be a read error. The chain is built from TRBV14 and TRBJ1-6; D unclear. The V and J ends lost 7 bases and 7 bases respectively, with 14 bases between them. The CDR3 length is 14 residues. Germline values: CDR1 SGHDN, CDR2 FVKESK. Here the CDR3 reads CASIHKGGNSPLHF. The DNA of the CDR3 is TGTGCCAGCATCCATAAAGGTGGCAATTCACCCCTCCACTTT.

This clonotype showed up many times. The CDR3 region is CASSSGPINQPQHF. As DNA, the CDR3 is TGTGCCAGCAGTTCGGGACCGATCAATCAGCCCCAGCATTTT. The chain recombines TRBV12-3 or TRBV12-4 with TRBJ1-5; TRBD1 is a possible D gene (5 bases). V was shortened by 4 bases and J by 3 bases, with 10 bases between the two germline ends. The CDR3 has 14 residues.

Concerning this clonotype: This clone may be a read error of a much larger clone one base away. This sequence joins TRBV28 and TRBJ2-5, with TRBD2 matching 7 bases. The CDR3 consists of 14 residues. Germline V gene data show CDR1 as MDHEN and CDR2 as SYDVKM. The CDR3 nucleotides are TGTACCAGCAGTGAGAGCGGGGAGATGGAGACCCAGTACTTC. Encoded protein: CTSSESGEMETQYF. Full variable domain (outside the CDR3, taken from reference TRBV28 and TRBJ2-5): DVKVTQSSRYLVKRTGEKVFLECVQDMDHENMFWYRQDPGLGLRLIYFSYDVKMKEKGDIPEGYSVSREKKERFSLILESASTNQTSMYLCTSSESGEMETQYFGPGTRLLVL.

The genes are TRBV20-1 and TRBJ2-7; TRBD1 agrees at 9 bases. The length of the CDR3 is 12 residues. V lost 7 bases, J lost 5 bases, and 6 bases stayed unmatched. CDR1 and CDR2 (germline): DFQATT, SNEGSKA (reference sequence). The CDR3 spells CSVMDRGHEQYF. CDR3 DNA sequence: TGCAGTGTGATGGACAGGGGCCACGAGCAGTACTTC.

This clonotype has more than one count but fewer than ten. In DNA, the CDR3 is TGCAGCGTTGAAGAGGTAGGAGTTAGGGGAAGAGCTTTCTTT. It is translated as CSVEEVGVRGRAFF. The chain has TRBV29-1 and TRBJ1-1; possibly TRBD1 for D (5 bases). Germline CDR1 and CDR2: SQVTM and ANQGSEA. This CDR3 is 14 amino acids long. The V and J ends lost 0 bases and 10 bases respectively, with 18 bases between them.

In its sample, this clonotype was seen many times. The chain combines TRBV7-3 with TRBJ1-2; no clear D gene. Trimming pared 8 bases from V and 8 bases from J, leaving 21 bases between. CDR3 length equals 14 residues. Germline V CDR1 and CDR2: SGHTA, FQGTGA. CDR3 region: CASGREGGPAGYTF. CDR3 bases: TGTGCCAGCGGGAGAGAGGGTGGGCCCGCAGGCTACACCTTC. Variable domain in full (rest from reference TRBV7-3 and TRBJ1-2): GAGVSQTPSNKVTEKGKYVELRCDPISGHTALYWYRQSLGQGPEFLIYFQGTGAADDSGLPNDRFFAVRPEGSVSTLKIQRTERGDSAVYLCASGREGGPAGYTFGSGTRLTVV.

The J gene is TRBJ2-1, the V gene TRBV5-1, with D perhaps TRBD1 (6 bases). Germline lookup yields CDR1 SGHRS and CDR2 YFSETQ. Trimming left V 1 base short and J 5 bases short, with 10 bases between. This CDR3 has 14 amino acids. CDR3 sequence: CASSLRQGNNEQFF. The CDR3 coding sequence is TGCGCCAGCAGCTTGAGGCAGGGGAACAATGAGCAGTTCTTC.

This clonotype was observed a few times. The chain carries TRBV7-2 and TRBJ2-7; 9 positions agree with TRBD2. V shed 1 base and J 6 bases; nucleotides not matched to a gene: 4. The CDR3 is made up of 14 amino acids. Germline CDR1 reads SGHTA; CDR2 reads FQGNSA. CDR3 DNA sequence: TGTGCCAGCAGCTTAGGCGGGGGGGCCCCCGAGCAGTACTTC. Translated, it gives CASSLGGGAPEQYF.

This clonotype appeared many times. The genes are TRBV2 and TRBJ1-1; D unclear. Germline CDR1 SNHLY, CDR2 FYNNEI. The CDR3 runs to 14 residues. V shed 7 bases and J shed 0 bases, with 12 bases lying between them. The CDR3 DNA sequence: TGTGCCAGCAACCCCCGCAGAATGAACACTGAAGCTTTCTTT. Translating gives CASNPRRMNTEAFF.

This clonotype was counted many times. The chain joins TRBV2 to TRBJ1-2; D remains ambiguous. This CDR3 is 13 amino acids long. CDR1 is SNHLY, CDR2 FYNNEI, per germline. The ends were cut back, 2 bases at V and 7 bases at J, with 11 bases in the middle. The CDR3 nucleotides read TGTGCCAGCAGTGAACCAGGCTCGGGTGGCTACACCTTC. Its translation: CASSEPGSGGYTF.

This clonotype was seen ten or more times. The chain has TRBV27 and TRBJ2-7, with 9 bases aligning to TRBD1. CDR3 length: 14 amino acids. V dropped 5 bases and J dropped 7; count of bases not matched to a gene: 9. Germline CDR1 MNHEY, CDR2 SMNVEV (reference sequence). For the CDR3, the DNA is TGTGCCAGCAGTCACGACAGGGGGAGATGGGAGCAGTACTTC. Translation gives CASSHDRGRWEQYF.

In DNA form, the CDR3 reads TGCAGTGCCTCGAGCTCCGCCTACGAGCAGTACTTC. Residues: CSASSSAYEQYF. V gene TRBV20-1 combines with J gene TRBJ2-7; no clear D. This CDR3 has 12 residues. The V end lost 6 bases, the J end lost 2 bases, and 11 bases lay between the germline ends. From germline, CDR1 is DFQATT and CDR2 SNEGSKA (reference sequence).

This clonotype was observed at least ten times. The CDR3 DNA reads as TGTGCCAGCAGGTCGGGACTAGCGAGCCAAGAGACCCAGTACTTC. It codes for CASRSGLASQETQYF. V is TRBV7-2 and J is TRBJ2-5; 10 nucleotides match TRBD2. In germline, CDR1 is SGHTA, CDR2 FQGNSA. The V and J ends lost 6 bases and 1 base, in that order; junction bases with no gene match: 5. CDR3 length: 15 residues.

Turning to this clonotype: A read error is possible here, since a much larger clone lies one base away. The rearrangement links TRBV14 to TRBJ2-6; tentative D call: TRBD1 (6 bases). The CDR3 consists of 16 residues. The V gene's germline CDR1 is SGHDN and CDR2 FVKESK. This CDR3 reads CASSRTAFSGANDLTF. The DNA for the CDR3 is TGTGCCAGCAGCCGGACAGCGTTCTCTGGGGCCAACGACCTGACTTTC. The full variable domain, rest sourced from reference TRBV14 and TRBJ2-6, is EAGVTQFPSHSVIEKGQTVTLRCDPISGHDNLYWYRRVMGKEIKFLLHFVKESKQDESGMPNNRFLAERTGGTYSTLKVQPAELEDSGVYFCASSRTAFSGANDLTFGAGSRLTVL.

Many counts were recorded for this clonotype. The chain uses TRBV12-3 or TRBV12-4 and TRBJ2-3; 15 bases agree with TRBD2. The ends lost 7 bases at V and 3 bases at J; junction bases unmatched: 14. The CDR3 totals 19 residues. CDR3 in DNA: TGTGCCAGCACCCCGACAGGTCGGGGACTAGCGGGGGGAACAGATACGCAGTATTTT. Its protein is CASTPTGRGLAGGTDTQYF.

The V call is TRBV20-1, the J call TRBJ1-6; 8 bases are a match to TRBD1. CDR3 length: 16 amino acids. CDR1 is DFQATT, CDR2 SNEGSKA, per germline (reference sequence). V was pared by 0 bases and J by 7 bases, with 8 bases of the junction left unmatched. CDR3 protein: CSAREERTGRNSPLHF. Written as DNA, the CDR3 is TGCAGTGCTAGAGAAGAGAGGACAGGGCGAAATTCACCCCTCCACTTT.

This chain connects TRBV12-3 or TRBV12-4 to TRBJ1-2; TRBD1 might be the D (6 bases). V lost 6 bases and J 8 bases, leaving 13 bases between the germline ends. The CDR3 is made up of 12 amino acids. The CDR3, as DNA: TGTGCCAGCAGACAGGGTTCTGGGGGCTACACCTTC. Translated, it gives CASRQGSGGYTF.

The chain recombines TRBV24-1 with TRBJ2-5, with D possibly being TRBD1 (5 bases). The CDR3 contains 18 residues. Trimming removed 8 bases from V and 0 bases from J, with 24 bases in between. Germline V gives CDR1 KGHDR, CDR2 SFDVKD. Here the CDR3 DNA reads TGTGCCACCATCCCTACAACCCTATTTTGGACACACCAAGAGACCCAGTACTTC. Protein sequence: CATIPTTLFWTHQETQYF.

The CDR3 sequence is CASSSDLRKDTQYF. CDR3 nucleotide sequence: TGCGCCAGCAGCTCGGACTTGCGAAAAGATACGCAGTATTTT. The genes are TRBV5-1 and TRBJ2-3; possible D gene TRBD2, 5 bases. Germline CDR1 SGHRS, CDR2 YFSETQ. This CDR3 region has 14 residues. The V gene lost 3 bases and the J gene lost 5 bases, with 13 bases spanning the gap.

This clonotype showed up many times. J is TRBJ2-3 and V is TRBV28, with 12 bases aligning to TRBD2. CDR3 length: 16 amino acids. Germline CDR1 MDHEN, CDR2 SYDVKM. V was clipped by 4 bases and J by 5 bases; unmatched bases: 7. As DNA, the CDR3 is TGTGCCAGCAGTTCGTCGACTAGCGGGGGCGGAGATACGCAGTATTTT. Protein product: CASSSSTSGGGDTQYF.

This rearrangement joins TRBV29-1 to TRBJ2-2, with D perhaps matching TRBD1 (6 bases). V was clipped by 4 bases and J by 5 bases, with 8 bases between them. The CDR3 covers 12 residues. CDR1 and CDR2 from the germline V gene are SQVTM and ANQGSEA. DNA for the CDR3: TGCAGCGTTGTAGGGGGAACCGGGGAGCTGTTTTTT. Translated, it gives CSVVGGTGELFF.

This clonotype occurred many times. The chain carries TRBV4-1 and TRBJ1-4; a weak D match, TRBD1 (6 bases). CDR3 length equals 14 residues. CDR1 is MGHRA and CDR2 is YSYEKL in the germline V gene. Trimming removed 3 bases from V and 8 bases from J, with 13 bases in between. As DNA, the CDR3 is TGCGCCAGCAGCCAGGCGGACAGTTCGGAAAAACTGTTTTTT. This encodes CASSQADSSEKLFF.

This clonotype occurred many times. The chain links TRBV12-3 or TRBV12-4 to TRBJ1-3, with D unresolved. CDR3 length: 13 amino acids. Trimming shortened V by 5 bases and J by 0 bases, and 5 bases separated the two germline ends. The DNA of the CDR3 is TGTGCCAGCAGTGGATTCTCTGGAAACACCATATATTTT. Translation gives CASSGFSGNTIYF.

This clonotype was counted between two and nine times. The chain couples TRBV27 to TRBJ2-6; D unresolved. The CDR3 loop spans 17 amino acids. Trimming took off 6 bases at V and 0 bases at J, with 15 bases between the two ends. Germline V gene lookup returns CDR1 MNHEY and CDR2 SMNVEV (reference sequence). CDR3 in DNA: TGTGCCAGCAGCCATTCTAATCCCCGCTCTGGGGCCAACGTCCTGACTTTC. The encoded protein is CASSHSNPRSGANVLTF. The variable domain in full, completed from reference TRBV27 and TRBJ2-6, reads EAQVTQNPRYLITVTGKKLTVTCSQNMNHEYMSWYRQDPGLGLRQIYYSMNVEVTDKGDVPEGYKVSRKEKRNFPLILESPSPNQTSLYFCASSHSNPRSGANVLTFGAGSRLTVL.

V is TRBV7-9 and J is TRBJ1-6; unclear D gene. V was pared by 1 base and J by 6 bases, with 10 bases between. Germline V gives CDR1 SEHNR, CDR2 FQNEAQ (reference sequence). This CDR3 region has 15 residues. For the CDR3, the DNA is TGTGCCAGCAGCTTAGGCCCGGGCAGTAATTCACCCCTCCACTTT. The encoded protein is CASSLGPGSNSPLHF.

This clonotype was seen repeatedly, ten times or more. The chain combines TRBV7-6 with TRBJ2-5; no clear D gene. Trimming pared 3 bases from V and 0 bases from J, leaving 14 bases between. CDR1 and CDR2 from the germline V gene are SGHVS and FNYEAQ. The CDR3 has 16 amino acids. For the CDR3, the DNA is TGTGCCAGCAGCTTTAGGTCAGGTGGGGACCAAGAGACCCAGTACTTC. Translation gives CASSFRSGGDQETQYF.

The genes are TRBV6-1 and TRBJ2-1, with 9 nucleotides matching TRBD1. The CDR3 is 12 amino acids. J gave up 6 bases and V 8 bases, and 2 bases lay outside the gene matches. In germline, CDR1 is MNHNS, CDR2 SASEGT. The CDR3 nucleotides read TGTGCCAGCGCGACAGGGGGCAATGAGCAGTTCTTC. Protein sequence: CASATGGNEQFF.